This record looks at one T cell receptor beta chain sequence and its context. Looked up from germline, CDR1 is PRHDT and CDR2 is FYEKMQ (reference sequence). This CDR3 is 15 amino acids long. With V trimmed by 3 bases and J by 13 bases, 15 bases remained unmatched. This entry comes from a study of OX40 agonist ivuxolimab in advanced cancers. Produced via immunoSEQ multiplex PCR; TCRdb's table is partial and in-frame only. Found here are tens of thousands of clones, 75% to 90% of them singletons; the top ten hold about 12%. The sequencing used CD4+ or CD8+ T cells sorted from blood, collected in a trial of the OX40 agonist ivuxolimab. This receptor was taken from an adult with an advanced solid tumor such as melanoma, head and neck, liver or kidney cancer. The chain joins TRBV13 to TRBJ2-1, with 7 bases fitting TRBD2. CDR3 amino acids: CASSLFTSGGVGQFF. CDR3 nucleotides: TGTGCCAGCAGCTTGTTCACTAGTGGGGGGGTTGGACAGTTCTTC.